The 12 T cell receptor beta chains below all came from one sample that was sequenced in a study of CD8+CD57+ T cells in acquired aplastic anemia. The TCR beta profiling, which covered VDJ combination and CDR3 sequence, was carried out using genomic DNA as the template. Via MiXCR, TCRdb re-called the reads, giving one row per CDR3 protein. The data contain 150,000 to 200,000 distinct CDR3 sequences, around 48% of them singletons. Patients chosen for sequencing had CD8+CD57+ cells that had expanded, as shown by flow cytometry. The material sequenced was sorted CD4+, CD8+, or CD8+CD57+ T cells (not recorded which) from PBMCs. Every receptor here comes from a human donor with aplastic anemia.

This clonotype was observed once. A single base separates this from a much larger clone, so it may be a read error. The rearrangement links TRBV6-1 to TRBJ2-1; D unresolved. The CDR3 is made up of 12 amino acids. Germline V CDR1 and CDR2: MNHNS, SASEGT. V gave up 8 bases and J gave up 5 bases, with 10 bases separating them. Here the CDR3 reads CASCSLNNEQFF. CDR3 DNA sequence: TGTGCCAGCTGTAGCCTTAACAATGAGCAGTTCTTC.

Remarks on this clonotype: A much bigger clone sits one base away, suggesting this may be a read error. CDR3 region: CASSQEATGSNQPPHF. Here the CDR3 DNA reads TGTGCCAGCAGCCAAGAAGCGACAGGGAGCAATCAGCCCCCGCATTTT. The J gene is TRBJ1-5, the V gene TRBV4-2; 7 nucleotides align to TRBD1. Germline V gene data show CDR1 as LGHNA and CDR2 as YNFKEQ. There are 16 residues in the CDR3.

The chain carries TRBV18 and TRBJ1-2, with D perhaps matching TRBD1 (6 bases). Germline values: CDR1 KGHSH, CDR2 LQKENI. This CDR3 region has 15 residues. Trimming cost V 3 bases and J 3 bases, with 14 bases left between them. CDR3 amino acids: CASSPVGGRDYGYTF. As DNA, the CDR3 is TGTGCCAGCTCACCCGTGGGGGGGCGCGACTATGGCTACACCTTC.

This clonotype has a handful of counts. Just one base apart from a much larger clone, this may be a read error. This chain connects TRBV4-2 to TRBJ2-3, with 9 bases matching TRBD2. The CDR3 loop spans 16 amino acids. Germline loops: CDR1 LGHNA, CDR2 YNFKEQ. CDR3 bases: TGTGCCAGCAGCCAAGAAAGAGCGGGAGGCACAGATACGCGGTATTTT. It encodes CASSQERAGGTDTRYF.

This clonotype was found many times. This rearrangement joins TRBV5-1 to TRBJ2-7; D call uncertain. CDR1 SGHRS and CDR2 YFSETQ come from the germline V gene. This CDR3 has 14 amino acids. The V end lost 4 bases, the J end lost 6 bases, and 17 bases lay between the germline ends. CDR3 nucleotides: TGCGCCAGCAGCCGTGACTCTCAGGACCGCGAGCAGTACTTC. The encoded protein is CASSRDSQDREQYF. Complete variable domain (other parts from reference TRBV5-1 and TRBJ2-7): KAGVTQTPRYLIKTRGQQVTLSCSPISGHRSVSWYQQTPGQGLQFLFEYFSETQRNKGNFPGRFSGRQFSNSRSEMNVSTLELGDSALYLCASSRDSQDREQYFGPGTRLTVT.

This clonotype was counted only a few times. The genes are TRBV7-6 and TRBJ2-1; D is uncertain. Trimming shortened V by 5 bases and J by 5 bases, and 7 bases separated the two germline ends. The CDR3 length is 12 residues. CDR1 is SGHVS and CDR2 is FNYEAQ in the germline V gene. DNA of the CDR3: TGTGCCAGCAGCCCATGGGACAATGAGCAGTTCTTC. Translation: CASSPWDNEQFF.

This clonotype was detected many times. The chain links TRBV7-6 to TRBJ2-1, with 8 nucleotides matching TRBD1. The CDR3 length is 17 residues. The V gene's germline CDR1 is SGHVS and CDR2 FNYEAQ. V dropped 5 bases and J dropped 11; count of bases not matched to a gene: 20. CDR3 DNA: TGTGCCAGCAGCCCCGCCGGGACAGGTCGCATCCTCCACCAGCAGTTCTTC. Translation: CASSPAGTGRILHQQFF. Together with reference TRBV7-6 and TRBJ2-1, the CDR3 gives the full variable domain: GAGVSQSPRYKVTKRGQDVALRCDPISGHVSLYWYRQALGQGPEFLTYFNYEAQQDKSGLPNDRFSAERPEGSISTLTIQRTEQRDSAMYRCASSPAGTGRILHQQFFGPGTRLTVL.

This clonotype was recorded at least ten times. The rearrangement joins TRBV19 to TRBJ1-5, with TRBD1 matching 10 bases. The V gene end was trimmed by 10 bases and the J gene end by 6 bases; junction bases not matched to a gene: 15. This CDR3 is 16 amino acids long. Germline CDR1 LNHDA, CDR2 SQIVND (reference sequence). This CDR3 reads CATLDRGRGSSQPQHF. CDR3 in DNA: TGTGCCACTCTCGACAGGGGGCGCGGGTCCTCTCAGCCCCAGCATTTT.

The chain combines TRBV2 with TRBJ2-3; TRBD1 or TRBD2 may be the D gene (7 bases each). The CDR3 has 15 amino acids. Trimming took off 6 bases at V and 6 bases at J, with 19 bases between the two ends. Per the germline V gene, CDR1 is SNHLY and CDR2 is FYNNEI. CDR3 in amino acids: CASRIQGTNWDTQYF. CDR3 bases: TGTGCCAGCAGAATACAGGGGACTAACTGGGATACGCAGTATTTT. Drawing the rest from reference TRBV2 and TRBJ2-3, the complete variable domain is EPEVTQTPSHQVTQMGQEVILRCVPISNHLYFYWYRQILGQKVEFLVSFYNNEISEKSEIFDDQFSVERPDGSNFTLKIRSTKLEDSAMYFCASRIQGTNWDTQYFGPGTRLTVL.

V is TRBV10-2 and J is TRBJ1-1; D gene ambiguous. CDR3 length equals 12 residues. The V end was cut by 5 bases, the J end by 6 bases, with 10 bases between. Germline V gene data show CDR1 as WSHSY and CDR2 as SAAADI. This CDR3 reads CASSMGWPEAFF. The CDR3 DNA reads TGCGCCAGCAGTATGGGTTGGCCTGAAGCTTTCTTT.

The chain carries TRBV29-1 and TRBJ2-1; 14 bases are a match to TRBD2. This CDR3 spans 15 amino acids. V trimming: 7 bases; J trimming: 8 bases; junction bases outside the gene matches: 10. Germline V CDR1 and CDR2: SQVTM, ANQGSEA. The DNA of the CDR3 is TGCAGCGGTGGGACTAGCGGGAGTGTTGGCGATGAGCAGTTCTTC. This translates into CSGGTSGSVGDEQFF.

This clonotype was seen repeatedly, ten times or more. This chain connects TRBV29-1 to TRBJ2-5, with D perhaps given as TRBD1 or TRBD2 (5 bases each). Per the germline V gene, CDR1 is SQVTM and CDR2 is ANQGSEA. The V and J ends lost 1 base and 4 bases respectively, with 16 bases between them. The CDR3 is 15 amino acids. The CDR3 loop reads CSVEGSGARRETQYF. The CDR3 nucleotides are TGCAGCGTTGAAGGCTCCGGGGCCAGAAGAGAGACCCAGTACTTC.